This TCR beta chain was obtained from a study of vaccination and CD4 T cells after COVID-19. Study-level information: Two of the convalescents were Hispanic, and convalescents were six males and four females. Cultures serving as controls received a peptide pool (CEFX or HIV-1 Nef) or no peptide. Overlapping spike peptides of SARS-CoV-2, HCoV-NL63, HCoV-OC43 and HCoV-229E stimulated the cells. General observations from the study: For convalescent patients, a median around 90% of reactive clones surfaced exclusively after vaccination.

The treatment denotes: approximately 11-day PBMC culture with coronavirus spike peptide pools or control peptides (ViraFEST assay). An Oncomine TCR Beta short-read assay was used to sequence the DNA from cultured CD4+ T cells. MiXCR, applied by TCRdb to the PCR reads, yields one record per CDR3 protein. The repertoire includes about 9,700 distinct CDR3 sequences, 40% to 65% of them detected once, and 20% sits in the top ten. The V and J ends lost 3 bases and 0 bases respectively, with 9 bases between them. The CDR3 is made up of 15 amino acids. Of note for this clonotype: Its target is unknown.

This receptor was taken from a human donor who had recovered from COVID-19. The chain recombines TRBV12-3 or TRBV12-4 with TRBJ1-3, with no clear D. Specimen: CD4+ T cells from blood, cultured in vitro. CDR3 in DNA: TGTGCCAGCAGTTTCTTTTCAGTCTCTGGAAACACCATATATTTT. Protein product: CASSFFSVSGNTIYF.